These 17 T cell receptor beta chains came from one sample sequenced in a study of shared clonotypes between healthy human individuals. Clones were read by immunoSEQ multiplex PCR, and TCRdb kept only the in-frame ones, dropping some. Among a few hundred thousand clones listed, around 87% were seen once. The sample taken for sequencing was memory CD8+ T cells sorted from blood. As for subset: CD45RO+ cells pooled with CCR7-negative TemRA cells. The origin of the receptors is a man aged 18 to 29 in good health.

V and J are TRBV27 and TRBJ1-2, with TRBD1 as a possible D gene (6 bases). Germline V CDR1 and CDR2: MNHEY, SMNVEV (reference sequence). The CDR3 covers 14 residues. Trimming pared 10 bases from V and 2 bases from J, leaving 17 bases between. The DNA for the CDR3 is TGTGCCACCGGACCCCGGGGGCAGAACTATGGCTACACCTTC. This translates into CATGPRGQNYGYTF.

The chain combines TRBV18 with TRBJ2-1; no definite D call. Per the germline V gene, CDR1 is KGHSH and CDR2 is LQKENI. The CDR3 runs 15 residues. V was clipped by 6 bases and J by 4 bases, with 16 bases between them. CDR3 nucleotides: TGTGCCAGCTCCTCACCTGGGCATCGATACAATGAGCAGTTCTTC. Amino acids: CASSSPGHRYNEQFF.

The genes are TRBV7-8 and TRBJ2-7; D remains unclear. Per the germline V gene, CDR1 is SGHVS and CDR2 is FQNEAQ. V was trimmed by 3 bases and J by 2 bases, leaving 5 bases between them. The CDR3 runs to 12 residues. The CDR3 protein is CASSLPPYEQYF. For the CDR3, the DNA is TGTGCCAGCAGCTTGCCCCCCTACGAGCAGTACTTC.

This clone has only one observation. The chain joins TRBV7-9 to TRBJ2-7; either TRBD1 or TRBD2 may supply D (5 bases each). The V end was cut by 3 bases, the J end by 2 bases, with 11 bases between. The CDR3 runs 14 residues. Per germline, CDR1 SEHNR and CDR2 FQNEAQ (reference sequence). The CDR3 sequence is CASSFRGGTYEQYF. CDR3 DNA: TGTGCCAGCAGCTTCCGGGGCGGCACCTACGAGCAGTACTTC. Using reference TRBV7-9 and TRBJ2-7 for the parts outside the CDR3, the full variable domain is DTGVSQNPRHKITKRGQNVTFRCDPISEHNRLYWYRQTLGQGPEFLTYFQNEAQLEKSRLLSDRFSAERPKGSFSTLEIQRTEQGDSAMYLCASSFRGGTYEQYFGPGTRLTVT.

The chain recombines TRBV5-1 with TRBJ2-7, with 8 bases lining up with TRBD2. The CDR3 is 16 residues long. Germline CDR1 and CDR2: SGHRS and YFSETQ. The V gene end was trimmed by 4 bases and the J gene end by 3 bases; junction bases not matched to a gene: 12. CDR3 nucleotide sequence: TGCGCCAGCAGCATTGGCCCGCGGGGGGACTACTACGAGCAGTACTTC. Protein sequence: CASSIGPRGDYYEQYF.

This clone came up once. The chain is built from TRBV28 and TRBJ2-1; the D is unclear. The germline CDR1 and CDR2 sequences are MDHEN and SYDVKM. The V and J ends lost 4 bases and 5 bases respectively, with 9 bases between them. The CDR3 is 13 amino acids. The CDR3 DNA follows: TGTGCCAGCAGTTCCGGCCAAAACAATGAGCAGTTCTTC. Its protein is CASSSGQNNEQFF.

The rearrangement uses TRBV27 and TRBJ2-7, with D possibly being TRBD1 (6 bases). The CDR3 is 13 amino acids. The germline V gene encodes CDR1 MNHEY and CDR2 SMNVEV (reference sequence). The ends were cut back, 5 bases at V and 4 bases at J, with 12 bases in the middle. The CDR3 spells CASSSQGLYEQYF. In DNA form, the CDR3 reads TGTGCCAGCAGTAGCCAGGGGTTATACGAGCAGTACTTC.

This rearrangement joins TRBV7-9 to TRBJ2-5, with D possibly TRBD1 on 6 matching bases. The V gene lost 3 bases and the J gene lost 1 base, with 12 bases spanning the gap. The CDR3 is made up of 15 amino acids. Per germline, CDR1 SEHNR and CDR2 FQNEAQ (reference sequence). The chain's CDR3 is CASSFRGTSQETQYF. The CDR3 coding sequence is TGTGCCAGCAGCTTTAGAGGGACAAGCCAAGAGACCCAGTACTTC.

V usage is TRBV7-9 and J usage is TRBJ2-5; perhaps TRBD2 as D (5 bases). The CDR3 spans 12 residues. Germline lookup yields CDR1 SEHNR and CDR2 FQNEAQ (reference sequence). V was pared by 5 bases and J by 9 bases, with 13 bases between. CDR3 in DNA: TGTGCCAGCAGCAAGGACGCCGGGGCCCAGTACTTC. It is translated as CASSKDAGAQYF.

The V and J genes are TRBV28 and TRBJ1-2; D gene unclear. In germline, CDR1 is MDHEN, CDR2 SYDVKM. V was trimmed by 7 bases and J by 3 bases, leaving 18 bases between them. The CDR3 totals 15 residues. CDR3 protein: CASTNPRLLHYGYTF. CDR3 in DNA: TGTGCCAGCACCAATCCCCGGCTCCTTCACTATGGCTACACCTTC.

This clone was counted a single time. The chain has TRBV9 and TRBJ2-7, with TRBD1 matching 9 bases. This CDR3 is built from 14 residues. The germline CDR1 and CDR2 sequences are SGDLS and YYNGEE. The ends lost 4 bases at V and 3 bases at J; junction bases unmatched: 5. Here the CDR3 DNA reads TGTGCCAGCAGCCAGGGACAGGGAGGCTACGAGCAGTACTTC. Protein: CASSQGQGGYEQYF.

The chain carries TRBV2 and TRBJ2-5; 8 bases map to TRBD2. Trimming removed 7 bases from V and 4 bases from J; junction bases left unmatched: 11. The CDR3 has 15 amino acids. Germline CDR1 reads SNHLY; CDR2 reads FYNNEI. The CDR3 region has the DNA TGTGCCAGCACGGGAGGGCCTCTCCCAGGAGAGACCCAGTACTTC. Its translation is CASTGGPLPGETQYF.

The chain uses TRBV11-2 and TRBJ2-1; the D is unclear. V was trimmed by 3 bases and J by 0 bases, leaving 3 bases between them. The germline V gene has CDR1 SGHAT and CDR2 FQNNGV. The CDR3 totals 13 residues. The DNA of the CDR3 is TGTGCCAGCAGCTTTCCCTCCTACAATGAGCAGTTCTTC. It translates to CASSFPSYNEQFF.

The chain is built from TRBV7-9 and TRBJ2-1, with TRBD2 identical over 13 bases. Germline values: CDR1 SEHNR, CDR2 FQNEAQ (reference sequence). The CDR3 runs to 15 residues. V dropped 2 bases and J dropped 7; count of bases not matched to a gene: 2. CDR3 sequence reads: CASSLWTSGGNEQFF. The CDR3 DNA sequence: TGTGCCAGCAGCTTATGGACTAGCGGGGGAAATGAGCAGTTCTTC.

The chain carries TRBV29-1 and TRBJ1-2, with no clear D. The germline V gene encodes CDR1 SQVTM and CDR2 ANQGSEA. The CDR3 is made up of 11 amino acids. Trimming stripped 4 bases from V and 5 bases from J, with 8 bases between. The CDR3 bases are TGCAGCGTTGGGCGGGAGTATGGCTACACCTTC. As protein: CSVGREYGYTF.

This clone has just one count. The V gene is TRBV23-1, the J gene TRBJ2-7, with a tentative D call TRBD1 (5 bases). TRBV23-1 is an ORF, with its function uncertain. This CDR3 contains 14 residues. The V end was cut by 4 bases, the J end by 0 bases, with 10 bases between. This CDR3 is CASSPDSNSYEQYF. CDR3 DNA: TGCGCCAGCAGTCCCGACAGTAACTCCTACGAGCAGTACTTC.

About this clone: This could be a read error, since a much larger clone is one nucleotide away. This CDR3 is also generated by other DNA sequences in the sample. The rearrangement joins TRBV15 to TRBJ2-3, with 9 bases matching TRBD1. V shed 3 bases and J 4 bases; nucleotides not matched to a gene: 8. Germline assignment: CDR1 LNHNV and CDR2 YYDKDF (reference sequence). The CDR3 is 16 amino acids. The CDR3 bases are TGTGCCACCAGCAGTGTACCAGGACAGGGGTCAGATACGCAGTATTTT. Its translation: CATSSVPGQGSDTQYF.